Presented here are 20 T cell receptor beta chains from one specimen sequenced in a study of OX40 agonist ivuxolimab in advanced cancers. Preparation of the library involved the immunoSEQ multiplex PCR assay. Here the immuneACCESS table is served through TCRdb, limited to in-frame sequences with V and J called. Missing clones are a known gap in these copies; in checked studies unresolved V genes cover under half, and the rest lacks a known reason. This sample lists fewer than 75,000 clones; 80% to 90% were detected once. About 4% of the sample belongs to the ten largest clones. Sequencing was performed on CD4+ or CD8+ T cells sorted from blood, taken in a trial of the OX40 agonist ivuxolimab. The origin of the receptors is an adult with an advanced solid tumor such as melanoma, head and neck, liver or kidney cancer.

This chain uses TRBV5-1 with TRBJ2-1, with D uncertain. This CDR3 region has 14 residues. V lost 0 bases and J lost 7, with 11 bases in between. Germline assignment: CDR1 SGHRS and CDR2 YFSETQ. The CDR3 region is CASSLGQVDNEQFF. As DNA, the CDR3 is TGCGCCAGCAGCTTGGGGCAAGTGGATAATGAGCAGTTCTTC.

The genes are TRBV19 and TRBJ2-7, with D perhaps TRBD1 or TRBD2 (7 bases each). V lost 7 bases to trimming and J lost 6 bases, with 19 bases between them. The CDR3 is made up of 14 amino acids. Germline V CDR1 and CDR2: LNHDA, SQIVND (reference sequence). The CDR3 DNA sequence: TGTGCCAGTACCCAGGGGGGGACAGTCCGCGAGCAGTACTTC. It yields the protein CASTQGGTVREQYF.

V and J are TRBV9 and TRBJ2-1; D is perhaps TRBD1 or TRBD2 (6 bases each). Trimming shortened V by 0 bases and J by 0 bases, and 13 bases separated the two germline ends. The CDR3 has 17 amino acids. Germline V gene lookup returns CDR1 SGDLS and CDR2 YYNGEE. CDR3 nucleotides: TGTGCCAGCAGCGTAGATCCGGGGGCGAGCTCCTACAATGAGCAGTTCTTC. It yields the protein CASSVDPGASSYNEQFF.

The chain uses TRBV10-1 and TRBJ2-7; TRBD2 might be the D (5 bases). The CDR3 spans 15 residues. V dropped 5 bases and J dropped 4 bases, with 18 bases sitting between them. Germline CDR1 and CDR2: WNHNN and SYGVQD (reference sequence). CDR3 in amino acids: CASSYHLGLTYEQYF. The CDR3 nucleotides are TGCGCCAGCAGTTACCACCTAGGACTCACGTACGAGCAGTACTTC.

The V and J genes are TRBV12-5 and TRBJ1-1; D call uncertain. Germline V gene lookup returns CDR1 LGHNT and CDR2 FRNRAP. The CDR3 runs to 18 residues. V gave up 0 bases and J gave up 5 bases, with 22 bases separating them. The CDR3 bases are TGTGCTAGTGGTTTGGTACTATATGGGCTGCCGGGTTCAACTGAAGCTTTCTTT. Amino acids: CASGLVLYGLPGSTEAFF. Full variable domain (remainder filled in from reference TRBV12-5 and TRBJ1-1): DARVTQTPRHKVTEMGQEVTMRCQPILGHNTVFWYRQTMMQGLELLAYFRNRAPLDDSGMPKDRFSAEMPDATLATLKIQPSEPRDSAVYFCASGLVLYGLPGSTEAFFGQGTRLTVV.

This chain links TRBV6-5 with TRBJ1-2; D not resolved. The CDR3 spans 14 residues. From germline, CDR1 is MNHEY and CDR2 SVGAGI. Trimming removed 9 bases from V and 2 bases from J, with 16 bases in between. For the CDR3, the DNA is TGTGCCAGTCGGAGGCCGGAGAACAACTATGGCTACACCTTC. The encoded protein is CASRRPENNYGYTF.

This clone was seen a few times. The chain uses TRBV5-1 and TRBJ1-4, with 7 bases identical to TRBD1. Germline CDR1 reads SGHRS; CDR2 reads YFSETQ. The V segment lost 2 bases and the J segment 3 bases; nucleotides outside the gene matches: 4. The CDR3 spans 15 residues. The CDR3 reads CASSFTGTANEKLFF. CDR3 DNA sequence: TGCGCCAGCAGCTTTACCGGGACAGCTAATGAAAAACTGTTTTTT.

The chain carries TRBV28 and TRBJ2-1, with 10 bases aligning to TRBD2. The trim removed 6 bases at V and 4 bases at J, leaving 12 bases unmatched. Germline CDR1 is MDHEN and CDR2 is SYDVKM. CDR3 length: 17 residues. In DNA form, the CDR3 reads TGTGCCAGCAGGTCCCCTTCTAGCGGGAGTTTTTACAATGAGCAGTTCTTC. It is translated as CASRSPSSGSFYNEQFF.

The genes are TRBV9 and TRBJ1-6; a possible D gene is TRBD1 (6 bases). The CDR3 spans 15 residues. Germline CDR1 is SGDLS and CDR2 is YYNGEE. V lost 4 bases to trimming and J lost 4 bases, with 12 bases between them. CDR3 amino acids: CASSPRTDYNSPLHF. In DNA, the CDR3 is TGTGCCAGCAGCCCCCGGACAGATTATAATTCACCCCTCCACTTT.

The chain combines TRBV5-1 with TRBJ2-2; the match to TRBD1 covers 10 bases. The CDR3 runs to 15 residues. In germline, CDR1 is SGHRS, CDR2 YFSETQ. Losses at the gene ends were 4 bases for V and 8 bases for J; bases not matched to a gene: 8. The CDR3 DNA follows: TGCGCCAGCAGCCCGACAGGGGGCATGAAAGGGGAGCTGTTTTTT. As protein: CASSPTGGMKGELFF.

The CDR3 nucleotides are TGCAGCGTTCTATATGCGAAACTAGCCAAAAACATTCAGTACTTC. Amino acid sequence: CSVLYAKLAKNIQYF. The chain has TRBV29-1 and TRBJ2-4; D remains unclear. Between the trimmed V and J ends, which lost 5 bases and 0 bases, there was a span of 14 bases. CDR3 size: 15 residues. The V gene's germline CDR1 is SQVTM and CDR2 ANQGSEA.

The V call is TRBV30, the J call TRBJ1-1; D is perhaps TRBD1 (6 bases). This CDR3 is 15 amino acids long. Trimming pared 4 bases from V and 0 bases from J, leaving 15 bases between. The germline V gene encodes CDR1 GTSNPN and CDR2 SVGIG (reference sequence). Written as DNA, the CDR3 is TGTGCCTGGACAGGACAGCTTAATATGAACACTGAAGCTTTCTTT. The encoded protein is CAWTGQLNMNTEAFF.

The rearrangement joins TRBV5-4 to TRBJ2-5; 8 nucleotides match TRBD1. The V segment lost 1 base and the J segment 5 bases; nucleotides outside the gene matches: 7. Per germline, CDR1 SGHNT and CDR2 YYREEE (reference sequence). This CDR3 is built from 15 residues. The CDR3 nucleotides read TGTGCCAGCAGCTTGCCCCAGGGGGCGGGGGAGACCCAGTACTTC. It specifies CASSLPQGAGETQYF.

The chain carries TRBV4-3 and TRBJ1-6; a weak D match, TRBD1 (6 bases). The CDR3 loop spans 20 amino acids. V was pared by 0 bases and J by 0 bases, with 18 bases between. CDR1 and CDR2 from the germline V gene are LGHNA and YSLEER. The CDR3 DNA follows: TGCGCCAGCAGCCAAGATATAGTGGACAGTCTGAGCTCCTATAATTCACCCCTCCACTTT. Translation gives CASSQDIVDSLSSYNSPLHF.

The genes are TRBV11-2 and TRBJ2-2, with D uncertain. CDR3 length equals 12 residues. The V end was cut by 5 bases, the J end by 4 bases, with 5 bases between. CDR1 and CDR2 (germline): SGHAT, FQNNGV. The CDR3 DNA reads TGTGCCAGCAGCCCTCTCACCGGGGAGCTGTTTTTT. Its protein product is CASSPLTGELFF.

The V and J genes are TRBV11-2 and TRBJ2-3, with TRBD2 as a possible D gene (6 bases). This CDR3 has 16 residues. Per the germline V gene, CDR1 is SGHAT and CDR2 is FQNNGV. Trimming shortened V by 1 base and J by 0 bases, and 11 bases separated the two germline ends. CDR3 DNA: TGTGCCAGCAGCTTAGGGGGAGCGGGCAGCACAGATACGCAGTATTTT. The encoded protein is CASSLGGAGSTDTQYF.

The chain employs TRBV23-1 and TRBJ2-5; D remains unclear. TRBV23-1 is designated an ORF whose function remains uncertain. The CDR3 is made up of 13 amino acids. Trimming stripped 4 bases from V and 5 bases from J, with 11 bases between. Written as DNA, the CDR3 is TGCGCCAGCAGTCTTTGTGGGAACGAGACCCAGTACTTC. This gives the protein CASSLCGNETQYF.

The chain has TRBV6-1 and TRBJ1-4, with TRBD1 identical over 7 bases. Germline-derived CDR1 and CDR2 are MNHNS and SASEGT. J was trimmed by 5 bases and V by 2 bases; bases with no gene match: 5. The CDR3 sequence is 15 residues long. For the CDR3, the DNA is TGTGCCAGCAGTGAAATAGGGACAGAGAATGAAAAACTGTTTTTT. This encodes CASSEIGTENEKLFF.

The chain has TRBV7-9 and TRBJ1-4; tentatively, D is TRBD1 (6 bases). The germline V gene has CDR1 SEHNR and CDR2 FQNEAQ (reference sequence). This CDR3 is 15 amino acids long. The V gene lost 0 bases and the J gene lost 7 bases, with 12 bases spanning the gap. The CDR3 region has the DNA TGTGCCAGCAGCTTAGCCGGGGGCTCCGGTGAAAAACTGTTTTTT. Translating it yields CASSLAGGSGEKLFF.

This clone was counted a few times. This chain joins TRBV2 and TRBJ1-5, with TRBD1 as a possible D gene (6 bases). Looked up from germline, CDR1 is SNHLY and CDR2 is FYNNEI. V lost 2 bases and J 9 bases, leaving 14 bases between the germline ends. The CDR3 is 14 amino acids. In DNA form, the CDR3 reads TGTGCCAGCAGTGAATTGCAGGGGCAGCCGCCCCAGCATTTT. This sequence encodes CASSELQGQPPQHF.